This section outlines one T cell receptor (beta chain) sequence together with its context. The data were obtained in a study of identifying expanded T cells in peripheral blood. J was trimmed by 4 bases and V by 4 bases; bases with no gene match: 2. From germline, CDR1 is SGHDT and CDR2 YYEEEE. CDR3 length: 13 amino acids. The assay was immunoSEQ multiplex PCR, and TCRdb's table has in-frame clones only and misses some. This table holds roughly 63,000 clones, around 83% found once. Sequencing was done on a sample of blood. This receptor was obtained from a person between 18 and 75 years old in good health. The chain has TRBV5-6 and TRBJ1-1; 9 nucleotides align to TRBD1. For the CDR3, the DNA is TGTGCCAGCAGCGTGGACAGGGGCACTGAAGCTTTCTTT. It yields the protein CASSVDRGTEAFF.